This is a list of T cell receptor beta chains from one sample in a study of CD8+ T cells in alopecia areata. Sequencing was performed with immunoSEQ multiplex PCR; in TCRdb, only in-frame clones are kept and a portion is missing. The table records more than 200,000 clones, 43% of them present only once. Sample: CD4+ T cells sorted from blood, taken around week 37, from a patient treated with tofacitinib. The receptors originated from a human donor with alopecia areata. The CDR3 runs from the conserved cysteine through the conserved F or W. Each record gives: V gene, J gene, clone size, D gene, CDR3 DNA, CDR3 protein. D genes are given only for firm matches. Part of the rows lack a size; the others show once, few, many or a class for expanded clones.

TRBV10-3	TRBJ2-1	few	.	TGTGCCATCAGATCGGACTTCAGCTCCTACAATGAGCAGTTCTTC	CAIRSDFSSYNEQFF
TRBV15	TRBJ2-5	few	.	TGTGCCACCAGCAGAGGTGCAGGGTACCAAGAGACCCAGTACTTC	CATSRGAGYQETQYF
TRBV5-1	TRBJ2-7	few	.	TGCGCCAGCAGCTTGAAATCCCTCACCTACGAGCAGTACTTC	CASSLKSLTYEQYF
TRBV9	TRBJ2-7	few	.	TGTGCCAGCAGCGCCGTCACAGTCCCGCCCTACGAGCAGTACTTC	CASSAVTVPPYEQYF
TRBV30	TRBJ2-3	few	.	TGTGCCTGGAGTGGGAAACCCGGGACCGCGCAGTATTTT	CAWSGKPGTAQYF
TRBV7-9	TRBJ2-1	.	.	TGTGCCAGCAGCTTAGGTTTCGCGGGTGAGCAGTTCTTC	CASSLGFAGEQFF
TRBV25-1	TRBJ1-2	few	.	TGTGCCAGCAGTGAACCAGGAAGCCAGTATGGCTACACCTTC	CASSEPGSQYGYTF
TRBV2	TRBJ1-2	.	.	TGTGCCAGCAGTGTTGCTGGGAATGGCTACACCTTC	CASSVAGNGYTF
TRBV23-1	TRBJ1-5	.	.	TGCGCCAGGGGACGTTTTAGCAATCAGCCCCAGCATTTT	CARGRFSNQPQHF
TRBV4-1	TRBJ2-7	.	TRBD1	TGCGCCAGCAGCCAACGGGGACAGGGGGTGTTGGACGAGCAGTACTTC	CASSQRGQGVLDEQYF
TRBV30	TRBJ2-7	few	TRBD2	TGTGCCTGGAGTAAGGGGCGACTAGCGCTTAGCTCCTACGAGCAGTACTTC	CAWSKGRLALSSYEQYF
TRBV7-8	TRBJ2-7	.	.	TGTGCCAGCAGCTTAGAAGGGCGGGCGCGGGAGCAGTACTTC	CASSLEGRAREQYF
TRBV5-1	TRBJ1-1	.	.	TGCGCCAGCAGCTTGAGGATCGTTGGGGCTGAAGCTTTCTTT	CASSLRIVGAEAFF
TRBV5-1	TRBJ1-1	.	.	TGCGCCAGCAGCTTGACGGCCCTGAACACTGAAGCTTTCTTT	CASSLTALNTEAFF
TRBV15	TRBJ2-5	.	.	TGTGCCACCAGCAGAGTAGGCAGGGGTGAGACCCAGTACTTC	CATSRVGRGETQYF
TRBV2	TRBJ1-1	.	.	TGTGCCAGCAGAATCGACGGGGCGGTCGGCACTGAAGCTTTCTTT	CASRIDGAVGTEAFF
TRBV11-2	TRBJ2-5	.	.	TGTGCCAGCAGCTTAGGGCACCACCAAGAGACCCAGTACTTC	CASSLGHHQETQYF
TRBV9	TRBJ2-1	.	.	TGTGCCAGCAGCGTAGATCAGGGGTCGAGCTCCTACAATGAGCAGTTCTTC	CASSVDQGSSSYNEQFF
TRBV29-1	TRBJ2-1	.	TRBD1	TGCAGCGCCGGACAGGGGTCGGGCAATGAGCAGTTCTTC	CSAGQGSGNEQFF
TRBV30	TRBJ2-7	.	TRBD1	TGTGCCTGGAGTGCCGGACAGGGCCACGAGCAGTACTTC	CAWSAGQGHEQYF
TRBV6-5	TRBJ1-3	.	TRBD1	TGTGCCAGCAGGGGGACAGGGGGCTCTGGAAACACCATATATTTT	CASRGTGGSGNTIYF
TRBV29-1	TRBJ1-1	.	TRBD1	TGCAGCGTTGGAACAGGGGGCAACACTGAAGCTTTCTTT	CSVGTGGNTEAFF
TRBV6-6	TRBJ2-5	few	.	TGTGCCAGCAGTTACCGGGAGACCCAGTACTTC	CASSYRETQYF
TRBV10-3	TRBJ2-2	few	.	TGTGCCATCAGTGACCGGATCGGGGAGCTGTTTTTT	CAISDRIGELFF
TRBV15	TRBJ2-5	.	.	TGTGCCACCAGCAGATCCCCGAAAGAGACCCAGTACTTC	CATSRSPKETQYF
TRBV29-1	TRBJ2-5	few	.	TGCAGCGTTGACAGGACGGGGGAGACCCAGTACTTC	CSVDRTGETQYF
TRBV15	TRBJ2-5	few	.	TGTGCCACCAGCAGAGATCAGGCGGGCCTAGAGACCCAGTACTTC	CATSRDQAGLETQYF
TRBV30	TRBJ1-2	.	TRBD1	TGTGCCCGTTCCTCAGGGGGTAACTATGGCTACACCTTC	CARSSGGNYGYTF
TRBV9	TRBJ2-2	.	TRBD2	TGTGCCAGCAGCGTACTAGCGGACACCGGGGAGCTGTTTTTT	CASSVLADTGELFF
TRBV30	TRBJ2-1	.	.	TGTGCCTGGAGCGCCGAGGAGTCTGAGCAGTTCTTC	CAWSAEESEQFF
TRBV7-9	TRBJ1-2	.	.	TGTGCCAGCAGCCCTAGAGACTATGGCTACACCTTC	CASSPRDYGYTF
TRBV4-3	TRBJ2-3	.	TRBD2	TGCGCCAGCAGCCAAGACCACCACTACGCGGGAGTTTCCACAGATACGCAGTATTTT	CASSQDHHYAGVSTDTQYF
TRBV6-5	TRBJ2-5	.	TRBD1	TGTGCCAGCAGTAGGGGGACAGCCCAAGAGACCCAGTACTTC	CASSRGTAQETQYF
TRBV7-2	TRBJ2-5	.	.	TGTGCCAGCAGCCCACACTCCAGGGCGTACCAAGAGACCCAGTACTTC	CASSPHSRAYQETQYF
TRBV30	TRBJ1-1	few	.	TGTGCCTGGACCCGATCGATGGGCAGAGACACTGAAGCTTTCTTT	CAWTRSMGRDTEAFF
TRBV29-1	TRBJ1-3	.	TRBD1	TGCAGCGTGGGGGACAGGGATGGAAACACCATATATTTT	CSVGDRDGNTIYF
TRBV6-6	TRBJ2-1	few	.	TGTGCCTCCGGGGAACAGGGAATAGACAATGAGCAGTTCTTC	CASGEQGIDNEQFF
TRBV7-9	TRBJ1-1	many	.	TGTGCCAGCAGCACCCTCGGACACCTAGAAGCTTTCTTT	CASSTLGHLEAFF
TRBV9	TRBJ2-1	.	TRBD1	TGTGCCAGCAGCGGGGGACAGGGCGGGCGGTACAATGAGCAGTTCTTC	CASSGGQGGRYNEQFF
TRBV28	TRBJ1-5	.	.	TGTGCCAGCAGCCAGCCCCAGCATTTT	CASSQPQHF
TRBV30	TRBJ2-5	once	.	TGTGCCTGGACAGGGAGAGAGACCCAGTACTTC	CAWTGRETQYF
TRBV19	TRBJ1-5	few	.	TGTGCCAGTAAGCCTCCGGACTCCTCCGTTCAGCCCCAGCATTTT	CASKPPDSSVQPQHF
TRBV7-2	TRBJ2-1	.	.	TGTGCCAGCAGCGACCGGGGGGCGGGTGAGCAGTTCTTC	CASSDRGAGEQFF
TRBV5-1	TRBJ2-3	.	TRBD2	TGCGCCAGCAGCGTCATAGCGGGCCCAGATACGCAGTATTTT	CASSVIAGPDTQYF
TRBV27	TRBJ2-3	.	.	TGTGCCAGCAGTTCCCTTAATTTGGGCACAGATACGCAGTATTTT	CASSSLNLGTDTQYF